This T cell receptor (beta chain) is from a study of blood T cell repertoires in COVID-19 (dated by TCRdb to 2018 to 2021). Regarding the study in general: Collaborator samples came from the United States, Italy and Spain and covered acute and convalescent phases of COVID-19. The material from the prospective study consisted of cDNA or gDNA derived from T cells, B-cell-depleted T cells, or PBMCs. The dataset comprised deeply sampled blood TCRbeta repertoires from subjects exposed to, actively infected with, or recovered from COVID-19. The repertoires were released in a freely available public database meant as a resource for research on the immune response to SARS-CoV-2. The samples were drawn from two sources: the first 160 participants of the ongoing ImmuneRACE study, and over 950 subjects contributed by 6 global collaborators. Sample metadata almost always included a de-identified subject ID, COVID-19 status, age in years and sex. Where available, HLA class I and class II types were obtained from metadata supplied by the sample provider rather than from assay-based typing.

TCRbeta CDR3 regions were amplified from genomic DNA by means of the immunoSEQ Assay, a bias-controlled multiplex PCR. Per the source publication's procedure: Within the assay, amplification of reference gene primers was used to estimate how many nucleated cells each sample contained. Sequence reads were collapsed and filtered to measure the absolute abundance of every unique TCRbeta CDR3 rearrangement. For each sample, productive Simpson clonality was calculated as the square root of Simpson's diversity index across productive rearrangements. TCRdb holds this immuneACCESS table with in-frame rearrangements only. Some clones are missing; in checked studies, unresolved V genes explain under half, and the rest has no known cause. V, J and clone size are taken as reported in that table, and D and trimming were inferred from the DNA itself. This sample holds 270,000 or so clones; around 86% were observed only once. About 2.7% of the sample is held by the ten biggest clonotypes.

Participants in the prospective study were aged roughly 18 to 100 years, lived in under 30 United States geographic areas, and enrolled through a virtual design. In the prospective study, participants were assigned to cohorts based on the clinical history participants reported in a screening survey and a study questionnaire. Recovered participants in ImmuneRACE Cohort 3 were defined by two consecutive negative NP/OP PCR tests, clearance by a healthcare professional, or resolution of symptoms. In the prospective study, mobile phlebotomists collected whole blood, serum and a nasopharyngeal or oropharyngeal swab from each participant. Additional blood draws and questionnaires over an approximately 2-month period could optionally be provided by prospective study participants. Prospective study blood samples were shipped either frozen or at room temperature before DNA extraction. Remarks on this clone: This clone's antigen is unknown. The input lacks base qualities; no much larger clone sits a single base away. The same CDR3 can be traced to other DNA sequences in this sample.

Inclusive of the bounding cysteine and phenylalanine, the CDR3 is 13 residues long. The read is trimmed to its CDR3 DNA, 39 bases read in frame from base 1. Cut back by 4 bases and 0 bases, the V and J ends lie 6 bases apart. The germline V gene yields SGHRS for CDR1 and YFSETQ for CDR2. General conclusions and limits of the study: How much clinical and demographic metadata was included differed by source and by participant, and the metadata was provided uncurated.

The sequencing sample was made of PBMCs or T cells enriched from blood (not recorded which). The sequence was obtained from a woman between 18 and 29 years old who had recovered from COVID-19. The chain is encoded by TRBV5-1 joined to TRBJ2-3, with no D gene named confidently. The bases read TGCGCCAGCAGCATCTCTAGCACAGATACGCAGTATTTT. Protein translation: CASSISSTDTQYF. The full variable domain, completed from the reference TRBV5-1 and TRBJ2-3 proteins outside the CDR3, reads KAGVTQTPRYLIKTRGQQVTLSCSPISGHRSVSWYQQTPGQGLQFLFEYFSETQRNKGNFPGRFSGRQFSNSRSEMNVSTLELGDSALYLCASSISSTDTQYFGPGTRLTVL.